The 27 T cell receptor beta chains presented below share a single source sample, sequenced in a study of monozygotic twins with inflammatory bowel disease. TCRdb reanalyzed the 5' RACE reads and collapses them to one entry per CDR3 protein, without DNA. The table gives more than 120,000 distinct CDR3 sequences; the top ten clones make up 2.4% of it. Sequencing used blood. These receptors all come from a human donor with ulcerative colitis or Crohn's disease, or a healthy co-twin of an affected twin (not recorded which).

The gene calls are TRBV4-3 and TRBJ2-2. Germline values: CDR1 LGHNA, CDR2 YSLEER. This CDR3 is 16 amino acids long. CDR3 loop: CASSQDTPSGTGELFF.

The J gene is TRBJ2-5, the V gene TRBV29-1; TCRdb proposes TRBD2, but this gene call is untestable without DNA. The CDR3 is 14 amino acids. CDR1 SQVTM and CDR2 ANQGSEA come from the germline V gene. The chain's CDR3 is CSVEEWRPATTQYF.

This sequence joins TRBV4-3 and TRBJ2-1; TCRdb's D gene call, TRBD1, goes unchecked for lack of DNA. Germline CDR1 LGHNA, CDR2 YSLEER. This CDR3 comprises 16 residues. The chain's CDR3 is CASSQGLGLYRTEQFF.

J is TRBJ1-1 and V is TRBV19; TCRdb reports TRBD1, a call that lacks DNA to check it against. CDR1 is LNHDA and CDR2 is SQIVND in the germline V gene (reference sequence). The length of the CDR3 is 17 residues. This chain's CDR3 is CASSTPRTGAANTEAFF.

The J gene is TRBJ2-2, the V gene TRBV7-3. Germline V gene lookup returns CDR1 SGHTA and CDR2 FQGTGA. The CDR3 is 13 amino acids. CDR3 sequence: CASSSQVAGELFF.

The chain joins TRBV20-1 to TRBJ1-6; TCRdb proposes TRBD1, but this gene call is untestable without DNA. CDR3 length equals 18 residues. The germline CDR1 and CDR2 sequences are DFQATT and SNEGSKA (reference sequence). The CDR3 spells CSARVFYLGGSYNSPLHF.

This chain connects TRBV6-5 to TRBJ2-1; TCRdb's assignment of TRBD1 cannot be checked, as there is no DNA. This CDR3 comprises 15 residues. Germline CDR1 reads MNHEY; CDR2 reads SVGAGI. CDR3 loop: CASSLDAKPTGLQFF.

The gene calls are TRBV3-1 and TRBJ2-7; TCRdb gives TRBD2 as the D gene, but with no DNA this cannot be confirmed. In germline, CDR1 is LGHDT, CDR2 YNNKEL (reference sequence). The length of the CDR3 is 14 residues. The CDR3: CASSPTGTSFEQYF.

This chain connects TRBV24-1 to TRBJ1-5; without DNA, the TCRdb call of TRBD1 cannot be checked. The CDR3 runs to 18 residues. CDR1 is KGHDR and CDR2 is SFDVKD in the germline V gene. The chain's CDR3 is CATSDHHNTGGPNQPQHF.

The CDR3: CASSPDTSGGAFRNEQFF. The rearrangement joins TRBV7-6 to TRBJ2-1; TCRdb reports TRBD2, a call that lacks DNA to check it against. This CDR3 spans 18 amino acids. Per germline, CDR1 SGHVS and CDR2 FNYEAQ.

The chain employs TRBV6-4 and TRBJ2-1; TCRdb outputs TRBD1, but without DNA this stays unchecked. Germline CDR1 and CDR2: MRHNA and SNTAGT. This CDR3 comprises 14 residues. CDR3 region: CASSADWGYNEQFF.

This CDR3 is CASSRTEDQPRHF. This chain links TRBV12-3 or TRBV12-4 with TRBJ1-5; no DNA is available, so the TRBD1 call from TCRdb remains unchecked. CDR3 length: 13 residues.

The chain is built from TRBV18 and TRBJ2-4. This CDR3 is built from 14 residues. Looked up from germline, CDR1 is KGHSH and CDR2 is LQKENI. CDR3 sequence: CASSPPGGRNMQYF.

The chain joins TRBV20-1 to TRBJ1-5; there is no DNA to check the TCRdb D call of TRBD1. The CDR3 length is 13 residues. The V gene's germline CDR1 is DFQATT and CDR2 SNEGSKA (reference sequence). CDR3 sequence: CSARHRGNQPQHF.

V gene TRBV2 combines with J gene TRBJ2-1. The CDR3 contains 13 residues. Germline CDR1 reads SNHLY; CDR2 reads FYNNEI. CDR3 amino acids: CASSEAVGNEQFF. Filled out from reference TRBV2 and TRBJ2-1, the complete variable domain reads EPEVTQTPSHQVTQMGQEVILRCVPISNHLYFYWYRQILGQKVEFLVSFYNNEISEKSEIFDDQFSVERPDGSNFTLKIRSTKLEDSAMYFCASSEAVGNEQFFGPGTRLTVL.

The rearrangement joins TRBV7-6 to TRBJ2-1; with no DNA, the TCRdb D assignment of TRBD2 cannot be verified. The germline V gene encodes CDR1 SGHVS and CDR2 FNYEAQ. There are 15 residues in the CDR3. The CDR3 spells CASSSSGTRYNEQFF. Together with reference TRBV7-6 and TRBJ2-1, the CDR3 gives the full variable domain: GAGVSQSPRYKVTKRGQDVALRCDPISGHVSLYWYRQALGQGPEFLTYFNYEAQQDKSGLPNDRFSAERPEGSISTLTIQRTEQRDSAMYRCASSSSGTRYNEQFFGPGTRLTVL.

This chain uses TRBV14 with TRBJ1-3; TCRdb reports TRBD1, a call that lacks DNA to check it against. Looked up from germline, CDR1 is SGHDN and CDR2 is FVKESK. This CDR3 region has 16 residues. CDR3 protein: CASSQVGRYSGNTIYF.

The chain uses TRBV6-2 or TRBV6-3 and TRBJ2-3; TCRdb lists TRBD1, though no DNA is available to test this call. The length of the CDR3 is 19 residues. Germline V gene data show CDR1 as MNHEY and CDR2 as SVGEGT. The CDR3 sequence is CASSYSSGGRTPSTDTQYF.

This rearrangement joins TRBV20-1 to TRBJ2-3; absent DNA, TCRdb's TRBD1 call cannot be checked. The germline gives CDR1 DFQATT, CDR2 SNEGSKA (reference sequence). The CDR3 totals 14 residues. The CDR3 spells CSASRTGRTDTQYF.

The chain recombines TRBV5-1 with TRBJ2-7; TCRdb picks TRBD2, but there is no DNA to check that call. The length of the CDR3 is 15 residues. Looked up from germline, CDR1 is SGHRS and CDR2 is YFSETQ. CDR3 sequence reads: CASSLGAGGPDEQYF. Using reference TRBV5-1 and TRBJ2-7 for the parts outside the CDR3, the full variable domain is KAGVTQTPRYLIKTRGQQVTLSCSPISGHRSVSWYQQTPGQGLQFLFEYFSETQRNKGNFPGRFSGRQFSNSRSEMNVSTLELGDSALYLCASSLGAGGPDEQYFGPGTRLTVT.

The gene calls are TRBV7-2 and TRBJ2-7. CDR1 and CDR2 (germline): SGHTA, FQGNSA. The CDR3 runs 11 residues. The CDR3 here is CSSSLTNEQYF.

CDR3 sequence: CASSKRPGGDFNQPQHF. V usage is TRBV21-1 and J usage is TRBJ1-5. TRBV21-1 is recorded as a pseudogene. The CDR3 is 17 amino acids.

V is TRBV28 and J is TRBJ2-7. Germline V gives CDR1 MDHEN, CDR2 SYDVKM. This CDR3 is 12 amino acids long. CDR3 region: CASSRTAYEQYF.

The chain couples TRBV5-4 to TRBJ1-6. The CDR3 covers 12 residues. CDR1 and CDR2 from the germline V gene are SGHNT and YYREEE (reference sequence). The CDR3 region is CASSLRDSPLHF.

The rearrangement joins TRBV7-9 to TRBJ2-7; absent DNA, TCRdb's TRBD2 call cannot be checked. This CDR3 region has 13 residues. CDR1 SEHNR and CDR2 FQNEAQ come from the germline V gene (reference sequence). The CDR3 is CASSPQTSVEQYF. The variable domain in full, completed from reference TRBV7-9 and TRBJ2-7, reads DTGVSQNPRHKITKRGQNVTFRCDPISEHNRLYWYRQTLGQGPEFLTYFQNEAQLEKSRLLSDRFSAERPKGSFSTLEIQRTEQGDSAMYLCASSPQTSVEQYFGPGTRLTVT.

The rearrangement links TRBV27 to TRBJ2-7. Germline loops: CDR1 MNHEY, CDR2 SMNVEV (reference sequence). The CDR3 runs to 13 residues. CDR3 region: CASSLSPTYEQYF.

V usage is TRBV12-5 and J usage is TRBJ2-4; TCRdb proposes TRBD1, but this gene call is untestable without DNA. There are 17 residues in the CDR3. In germline, CDR1 is LGHNT, CDR2 FRNRAP. The CDR3 is CASSRDSLSLAKNIQYF.